The rows below give T cell receptor beta chains drawn from one sample of a study of a mutant IDH1 vaccine in newly diagnosed glioma. Clones were read by immunoSEQ multiplex PCR, and TCRdb kept only the in-frame ones, dropping some. The table lists about 59,000 clones, roughly 87% of them singletons. These receptors are not linked to any known antigen. The sample here was PBMCs, taken from a glioma patient whose treatment included an IDH1 peptide vaccine. The receptors originated from a man younger than 40 with glioma. CDR3s include the opening cysteine and the closing phenylalanine or tryptophan. Each record gives: CDR3 length, clone size, V gene, D gene, J gene, CDR3 protein, CDR3 DNA. The D gene is left open where the match is weak. Size tells how often a clone was seen (once, few, many) or the class of an expanded clone, and some rows leave it out.

length: 15
size: -
V: TRBV10-1
D: TRBD1
J: TRBJ2-2
CDR3: CASSVQGLRTGELFF
DNA: TGCGCCAGCAGTGTACAGGGGCTGCGAACCGGGGAGCTGTTTTTT

length: 15
size: -
V: TRBV4-1
D: -
J: TRBJ1-1
CDR3: CASSQLLQQNTEAFF
DNA: TGCGCCAGCAGCCAGCTTTTACAGCAGAACACTGAAGCTTTCTTT

length: 16
size: once
V: TRBV7-8
D: -
J: TRBJ1-2
CDR3: CASSLVLGGDNYGYTF
DNA: TGTGCCAGCAGCTTAGTGTTGGGGGGCGACAATTATGGCTACACCTTC

length: 14
size: -
V: TRBV19
D: -
J: TRBJ1-4
CDR3: CASRWAGAQEKLFF
DNA: TGTGCCAGCAGGTGGGCGGGGGCGCAAGAAAAACTGTTTTTT

length: 19
size: -
V: TRBV7-9
D: -
J: TRBJ2-5
CDR3: CASSLVEGVRTEFQETQYF
DNA: TGTGCCAGCAGCTTAGTGGAGGGGGTTCGGACAGAATTCCAAGAGACCCAGTACTTC

length: 15
size: -
V: TRBV19
D: TRBD1
J: TRBJ2-1
CDR3: CASSIASRGHNEQFF
DNA: TGTGCCAGTAGTATTGCCTCCAGGGGGCATAATGAGCAGTTCTTC

length: 15
size: once
V: TRBV6-6
D: TRBD2
J: TRBJ2-1
CDR3: CASTSSGGTYNEQFF
DNA: TGTGCCAGCACTTCTAGCGGGGGGACCTACAATGAGCAGTTCTTC

length: 15
size: once
V: TRBV4-1
D: TRBD1
J: TRBJ2-1
CDR3: CASSQGQGPYNEQFF
DNA: TGCGCCAGCAGCCAAGGACAGGGACCTTACAATGAGCAGTTCTTC

length: 15
size: few
V: TRBV5-1
D: -
J: TRBJ1-1
CDR3: CASSLVAGAGTEAFF
DNA: TGCGCCAGCAGCTTGGTGGCAGGGGCCGGCACTGAAGCTTTCTTT

length: 16
size: -
V: TRBV7-2
D: -
J: TRBJ2-3
CDR3: CASSLGGRGATDTQYF
DNA: TGTGCCAGCAGCTTAGGCGGGCGGGGAGCCACAGATACGCAGTATTTT

length: 15
size: few
V: TRBV7-6
D: -
J: TRBJ2-2
CDR3: CASSLGSANTGELFF
DNA: TGTGCCAGCAGCTTGGGATCGGCAAACACCGGGGAGCTGTTTTTT

length: 13
size: -
V: TRBV27
D: -
J: TRBJ1-1
CDR3: CASSLSRNTEAFF
DNA: TGTGCCAGCAGTTTATCACGGAACACTGAAGCTTTCTTT

length: 15
size: -
V: TRBV6-8
D: -
J: TRBJ1-4
CDR3: CASSYSAGYNEKLFF
DNA: TGTGCCAGCAGTTACTCGGCAGGATATAATGAAAAACTGTTTTTT

length: 13
size: -
V: TRBV2
D: TRBD1
J: TRBJ1-1
CDR3: CASRPDRGTEAFF
DNA: TGTGCCAGCAGGCCTGACAGGGGGACTGAAGCTTTCTTT

length: 15
size: -
V: TRBV7-9
D: TRBD1
J: TRBJ1-6
CDR3: CASSLEGTDNSPLHF
DNA: TGTGCCAGCAGCTTAGAAGGGACAGACAATTCACCCCTCCACTTT

length: 16
size: -
V: TRBV7-8
D: -
J: TRBJ1-6
CDR3: CASSLVGSSYNSPLHF
DNA: TGTGCCAGCAGCTTAGTGGGGAGCTCCTATAATTCACCCCTCCACTTT

length: 15
size: few
V: TRBV6-1
D: -
J: TRBJ2-7
CDR3: CASSEAGGGSYEQYF
DNA: TGTGCCAGCAGTGAAGCAGGGGGGGGCTCCTACGAGCAGTACTTC

length: 13
size: -
V: TRBV29-1
D: -
J: TRBJ1-1
CDR3: CSVERGVNTEAFF
DNA: TGCAGCGTTGAACGAGGAGTTAACACTGAAGCTTTCTTT

length: 16
size: -
V: TRBV4-1
D: -
J: TRBJ1-3
CDR3: CASSQETGFDGNTIYF
DNA: TGCGCCAGCAGCCAAGAAACAGGGTTTGACGGAAACACCATATATTTT

length: 14
size: once
V: TRBV29-1
D: -
J: TRBJ1-3
CDR3: CSVTEGSRGNTIYF
DNA: TGCAGCGTCACCGAGGGGTCACGGGGAAACACCATATATTTT

length: 13
size: -
V: TRBV10-2
D: -
J: TRBJ1-6
CDR3: CASRQGNNSPLHF
DNA: TGCGCCAGCAGGCAGGGGAACAATTCACCCCTCCACTTT

length: 13
size: -
V: TRBV19
D: -
J: TRBJ1-2
CDR3: CASSRGQNYGYTF
DNA: TGTGCCAGTAGTCGCGGACAGAACTATGGCTACACCTTC

length: 13
size: -
V: TRBV27
D: -
J: TRBJ2-2
CDR3: CERAQGDTGELFF
DNA: TGTGAGCGGGCGCAGGGGGACACCGGGGAGCTGTTTTTT

length: 17
size: -
V: TRBV15
D: TRBD1
J: TRBJ2-2
CDR3: CATSREGFGRGTGELFF
DNA: TGTGCCACCAGCAGAGAGGGGTTCGGCAGGGGGACCGGGGAGCTGTTTTTT

length: 13
size: -
V: TRBV6-6
D: -
J: TRBJ1-1
CDR3: CASKGGGNTEAFF
DNA: TGTGCCAGCAAAGGAGGGGGGAACACTGAAGCTTTCTTT

length: 14
size: -
V: TRBV19
D: -
J: TRBJ1-2
CDR3: CASSRQISSHGYTF
DNA: TGTGCCAGTAGTAGGCAAATTAGCTCGCATGGCTACACCTTC

length: 16
size: -
V: TRBV11-2
D: TRBD2
J: TRBJ2-5
CDR3: CASRPTGTSMQETQYF
DNA: TGTGCCAGCAGGCCTACCGGGACTAGTATGCAAGAGACCCAGTACTTC

length: 16
size: -
V: TRBV4-2
D: -
J: TRBJ2-5
CDR3: CASSQVGSTDQETQYF
DNA: TGTGCCAGCAGCCAAGTAGGGTCTACAGACCAAGAGACCCAGTACTTC

length: 13
size: -
V: TRBV13
D: -
J: TRBJ2-7
CDR3: CASRPYRPYEQYF
DNA: TGTGCCAGCAGGCCTTACAGGCCCTACGAGCAGTACTTC

length: 14
size: -
V: TRBV2
D: TRBD1
J: TRBJ2-7
CDR3: CASKGTGGSYEQYF
DNA: TGCGCCAGCAAAGGGACAGGGGGATCCTACGAGCAGTACTTC

length: 14
size: -
V: TRBV13
D: -
J: TRBJ2-3
CDR3: CASSGEGETDTQYF
DNA: TGTGCCAGCAGCGGGGAGGGGGAAACAGATACGCAGTATTTT

length: 14
size: -
V: TRBV5-1
D: TRBD1
J: TRBJ1-2
CDR3: CASSLVQGADGYTF
DNA: TGCGCCAGCAGCTTGGTACAGGGGGCAGATGGCTACACCTTC